This T cell receptor (beta chain) is drawn from a study of blood T cell repertoires in COVID-19. With 0 bases removed from V and 5 bases from J, the gap between germline ends came to 16 bases. CDR3 size: 16 residues. From germline, CDR1 is MNHEY and CDR2 SMNVEV (reference sequence). This clone was counted once. Method: immunoSEQ multiplex PCR; TCRdb's copy keeps in-frame clones and lacks some. The sample yields 250,000 to 350,000 clones, roughly 87% seen once. This clonotype was sampled from a woman aged 45-60 years who had recovered from COVID-19. Sequencing used peripheral blood. The chain carries TRBV27 and TRBJ1-1; D is perhaps TRBD1 (6 bases). This chain's CDR3 is CASSLSARQVITEAFF. CDR3 bases: TGTGCCAGCAGTTTATCAGCGAGACAGGTAATTACTGAAGCTTTCTTT.